These 18 T cell receptor beta chains were all obtained from the same sample, sequenced in a study of vaccination and CD4 T cells after COVID-19. Cultured CD4+ T cell DNA underwent sequencing with the Oncomine TCR Beta short-read assay. TCRdb reprocessed the PCR reads with MiXCR, giving one entry per CDR3 protein. In the table there are over 8,500 distinct CDR3 sequences, under 65% of which are singletons. These TCRs' antigens remain unknown. Treatment of the sample: roughly 10-day PBMC culture with coronavirus spike peptide pools or control peptides (ViraFEST assay). Input material: CD4+ T cells from blood, cultured in vitro. These receptor sequences come from a human donor who had recovered from COVID-19.

V is TRBV10-3 and J is TRBJ2-7; D may correspond to TRBD1 or TRBD2 (5 bases each). Germline CDR1 is ENHRY and CDR2 is SYGVKD. The CDR3 runs 14 residues. V lost 10 bases and J lost 6, with 22 bases in between. The CDR3 bases are TGTGCCAACCGAGCCGGGACCGTCCAGACCGAGCAGTACTTC. As protein: CANRAGTVQTEQYF.

The genes are TRBV7-9 and TRBJ2-3; 12 bases line up with TRBD2. This CDR3 is built from 13 residues. Germline CDR1 SEHNR, CDR2 FQNEAQ (reference sequence). V dropped 8 bases and J dropped 6; count of bases not matched to a gene: 3. The CDR3 protein is CASGLAGSDTQYF. CDR3 DNA: TGTGCCAGCGGACTAGCGGGGTCCGATACGCAGTATTTT.

V gene TRBV27 combines with J gene TRBJ2-7, with 8 bases fitting TRBD1. The V segment lost 2 bases and the J segment 6 bases; nucleotides outside the gene matches: 3. The CDR3 spans 13 residues. Germline assignment: CDR1 MNHEY and CDR2 SMNVEV (reference sequence). CDR3: CASSLTGTGEQYF. In DNA form, the CDR3 reads TGTGCCAGCAGTTTAACCGGGACAGGCGAGCAGTACTTC.

J is TRBJ1-1 and V is TRBV6-1; D uncertain. V gave up 7 bases and J gave up 0 bases, with 12 bases separating them. The germline CDR1 and CDR2 sequences are MNHNS and SASEGT. CDR3 length equals 14 residues. The CDR3 nucleotides are TGTGCCAGCATGGACGGATCCTTGAACACTGAAGCTTTCTTT. It is translated as CASMDGSLNTEAFF.

This clonotype was observed a handful of times. The chain combines TRBV6-5 with TRBJ2-7; D unresolved. Per the germline V gene, CDR1 is MNHEY and CDR2 is SVGAGI. The CDR3 is made up of 18 amino acids. The V gene lost 4 bases and the J gene lost 4 bases, with 26 bases spanning the gap. This CDR3 reads CASSSLPRFGSVDYEQYF. DNA of the CDR3: TGTGCCAGCAGTTCACTCCCCCGATTTGGATCCGTTGATTACGAGCAGTACTTC.

The gene calls are TRBV12-3 or TRBV12-4 and TRBJ1-2; D gene ambiguous. V was cut by 4 bases and J by 4 bases, with 10 bases left in between. The CDR3 loop spans 13 amino acids. Written as DNA, the CDR3 is TGTGCCAGCAGTTGGCAGGCCCTCTATGGCTACACCTTC. It is translated as CASSWQALYGYTF.

V is TRBV11-3 and J is TRBJ2-7; 9 bases match TRBD1. The CDR3 extends over 14 amino acids. Per the germline V gene, CDR1 is SGHNT and CDR2 is YENEEA. J was trimmed by 6 bases and V by 4 bases; bases with no gene match: 7. In DNA form, the CDR3 reads TGTGCCAGCAGCTCCTCCGGGACAGGGACCGAGCAGTACTTC. Translating gives CASSSSGTGTEQYF.

This clonotype has only a few counts. The CDR3 sequence: CASSLVSSQETQYF. CDR3 bases: TGTGCCAGCAGCTTAGTGAGTTCCCAAGAGACCCAGTACTTC. The V call is TRBV7-2, the J call TRBJ2-5, with D uncertain. The CDR3 totals 14 residues. Trimming cost V 1 base and J 1 base, with 7 bases left between them. The germline gives CDR1 SGHTA, CDR2 FQGNSA.

The chain combines TRBV7-9 with TRBJ2-3; TRBD2 agrees at 9 bases. The CDR3 totals 15 residues. V shed 3 bases and J 3 bases; nucleotides not matched to a gene: 4. The germline CDR1 and CDR2 sequences are SEHNR and FQNEAQ (reference sequence). CDR3 sequence (DNA): TGTGCCAGCAGCTTTAGCGGGGGAGGGACAGATACGCAGTATTTT. It yields the protein CASSFSGGGTDTQYF.

V is TRBV5-4 and J is TRBJ1-1, with a tentative D call TRBD1 (5 bases). This CDR3 contains 15 residues. The germline V gene has CDR1 SGHNT and CDR2 YYREEE (reference sequence). Trimming took off 1 base at V and 2 bases at J, with 12 bases between the two ends. Written as DNA, the CDR3 is TGTGCCAGCAGCTTGTACGGCAGGGATAACACTGAAGCTTTCTTT. It encodes CASSLYGRDNTEAFF.

This chain connects TRBV25-1 to TRBJ2-7; tentative D call: TRBD1 (6 bases). Trimming pared 10 bases from V and 3 bases from J, leaving 19 bases between. Germline V gene data show CDR1 as MGHDK and CDR2 as SYGVNS. The CDR3 has 14 amino acids. The CDR3 sequence is CATSIGTSGYEQYF. The CDR3 DNA is TGTGCCACCTCCATAGGGACATCGGGCTACGAGCAGTACTTC.

V gene TRBV11-2 combines with J gene TRBJ2-5, with no clear D. Between the trimmed V and J ends, which lost 4 bases and 4 bases, there was a span of 16 bases. This CDR3 has 15 amino acids. Germline V CDR1 and CDR2: SGHAT, FQNNGV. The chain's CDR3 is CASSSVKGVGETQYF. The CDR3 bases are TGTGCCAGCAGCTCGGTAAAGGGTGTGGGAGAGACCCAGTACTTC.

CDR3 bases: TGTGCCAGCAGATGGGTTACGGGCACAGATACGCAGTATTTT. Its protein product is CASRWVTGTDTQYF. The genes are TRBV2 and TRBJ2-3; the D is unclear. The length of the CDR3 is 14 residues. Between the trimmed V and J ends, which lost 6 bases and 1 base, there was a span of 11 bases. Germline V gene data show CDR1 as SNHLY and CDR2 as FYNNEI. The full variable domain, completed using reference TRBV2 and TRBJ2-3, is EPEVTQTPSHQVTQMGQEVILRCVPISNHLYFYWYRQILGQKVEFLVSFYNNEISEKSEIFDDQFSVERPDGSNFTLKIRSTKLEDSAMYFCASRWVTGTDTQYFGPGTRLTVL.

V gene TRBV5-1 combines with J gene TRBJ1-5; no reliable D call. Looked up from germline, CDR1 is SGHRS and CDR2 is YFSETQ. The V end lost 0 bases, the J end lost 4 bases, and 11 bases lay between the germline ends. This CDR3 is 15 amino acids long. The CDR3 loop reads CASSLGSPANQPQHF. The DNA of the CDR3 is TGCGCCAGCAGCTTGGGCAGCCCAGCAAATCAGCCCCAGCATTTT.

The chain couples TRBV6-1 to TRBJ2-2; 9 nucleotides line up with TRBD1. V dropped 6 bases and J dropped 4; count of bases not matched to a gene: 6. The CDR3 runs to 15 residues. Looked up from germline, CDR1 is MNHNS and CDR2 is SASEGT. Written as DNA, the CDR3 is TGTGCCAGCAGACCCAGGACAGGGGTCACCGGGGAGCTGTTTTTT. It encodes CASRPRTGVTGELFF.

This clonotype was seen just once. J is TRBJ1-3 and V is TRBV7-9; D unclear. The germline V and J ends were trimmed by 4 bases and 0 bases, with 13 bases remaining between them. The CDR3 loop spans 16 amino acids. Germline V gene data show CDR1 as SEHNR and CDR2 as FQNEAQ (reference sequence). The CDR3 is CASSSSQRFSGNTIYF. CDR3 nucleotides: TGTGCCAGCAGCTCATCTCAGCGGTTCTCTGGAAACACCATATATTTT.

The chain links TRBV7-9 to TRBJ2-3, with a weak D call TRBD1 (6 bases). Per the germline V gene, CDR1 is SEHNR and CDR2 is FQNEAQ (reference sequence). The CDR3 totals 12 residues. CDR3 sequence (DNA): TGTGTCACATTTGGGGGCGTCAATACGCAGTATTTT. As protein: CVTFGGVNTQYF.

This clonotype was counted a few times. This chain links TRBV10-3 with TRBJ2-7; D may be TRBD1 or TRBD2 (6 bases each). The assigned J gene may be wrong: the sequence end matches TRBJ2-5 better. The germline gives CDR1 ENHRY, CDR2 SYGVKD. The CDR3 is made up of 16 amino acids. The CDR3 protein is CAISALGGPKGETQYF. Here the CDR3 DNA reads TGTGCCATCAGTGCCCTAGGGGGGCCAAAGGGAGAGACCCAGTACTTC.